Below are 2 T cell receptor beta chains sequenced from a single sample in a study of technical replicates of blood from several donors. The repertoire was sequenced with immunoSEQ multiplex PCR; TCRdb's copy has only in-frame clones and lacks some. The sample records about 70,000 clones, nearly 98% being singletons. Sequenced input: T cells isolated from PBMCs. These TCRs come from a human donor in good health.

The rearrangement joins TRBV10-1 to TRBJ2-7, with 7 nucleotides matching TRBD1. Germline trimming cut 4 bases from V and 5 bases from J; bases unmatched to any gene: 5. The CDR3 runs to 13 residues. Germline values: CDR1 WNHNN, CDR2 SYGVQD (reference sequence). The CDR3 nucleotides are TGCGCCAGCAGTGGAGGGACAGACGACGAGCAGTACTTC. It codes for CASSGGTDDEQYF.

The chain recombines TRBV14 with TRBJ2-1, with TRBD2 as a possible D gene (6 bases). Germline V CDR1 and CDR2: SGHDN, FVKESK. V shed 1 base and J shed 6 bases, with 13 bases lying between them. This CDR3 region has 15 residues. The CDR3 here is CASSQAQWGLNEQFF. CDR3 coding DNA: TGTGCCAGCAGCCAAGCACAGTGGGGACTCAATGAGCAGTTCTTC.